This T cell receptor (beta chain) originates from a study of CD8+ T cells in alopecia areata. Germline CDR1 reads SGHRS; CDR2 reads YFSETQ. This CDR3 contains 14 residues. After removal of 3 bases from V and 5 bases from J, the junction contained 2 bases not matched to a gene. TCR sequencing used cDNA made by reverse transcription of extracted RNA. This table comes from immunoSEQ multiplex PCR, and its TCRdb copy is limited to in-frame clones, with some not included. The sample includes 140,000 or so clones, 45% to 60% seen only once; the top ten take 0.95% to 1%. The TCR sequence derives from a human donor with alopecia areata. The chain carries TRBV5-1 and TRBJ1-4, with TRBD1 identical over 9 bases. This specimen consisted of CD4+ T cells sorted from blood, obtained at week 0. CDR3 DNA: TGCGCCAGCAGCTGGGACAGGGTGAATGAAAAACTGTTTTTT. It specifies CASSWDRVNEKLFF.